Each of the 16 T cell receptor beta chains below was sequenced from the same sample in a study of PD-1 blockade in classical Hodgkin lymphoma. Time point: cycle 4 day 1 (C4D1), after 5 to 7 weeks of nivolumab. Each patient experienced a relapse that followed autologous stem cell transplantation, and brentuximab vedotin exposure varied. Profiling relied on immunoSEQ multiplex PCR, and the TCRdb table lists in-frame clones only, not all of them. Here the sample spans roughly 20,000 clones, nearly 80% being singletons. The sample was peripheral blood mononuclear cells (PBMCs), taken before the fourth cycle of nivolumab. These TCRs come from a human donor with classical Hodgkin lymphoma.

The CDR3 loop is CASSPGLTTLDEQFF. DNA for the CDR3: TGCGCCAGCAGCCCGGGACTGACCACACTCGATGAGCAGTTCTTC. The V and J genes are TRBV5-1 and TRBJ2-1, with a tentative D call TRBD2 (6 bases). Germline CDR1 SGHRS, CDR2 YFSETQ. Trimming cost V 4 bases and J 8 bases, with 19 bases left between them. This CDR3 region has 15 residues.

This rearrangement joins TRBV11-3 to TRBJ2-2; the D is unclear. This CDR3 region has 14 residues. CDR1 and CDR2 from the germline V gene are SGHNT and YENEEA. The germline V and J ends were trimmed by 5 bases and 4 bases, with 11 bases remaining between them. This CDR3 is CASSRARFTGELFF. The CDR3 bases are TGTGCCAGCAGCCGGGCTCGGTTCACCGGGGAGCTGTTTTTT.

The chain employs TRBV6-5 and TRBJ1-4; 7 bases are shared with TRBD1. The V gene's germline CDR1 is MNHEY and CDR2 SVGAGI. The V and J ends lost 0 bases and 5 bases, in that order; junction bases with no gene match: 3. This CDR3 contains 15 residues. The CDR3: CASSYSGTVNEKLFF. As DNA, the CDR3 is TGTGCCAGCAGTTACTCCGGGACAGTAAATGAAAAACTGTTTTTT.

The genes are TRBV5-4 and TRBJ1-1; D is uncertain. Germline-derived CDR1 and CDR2 are SGHNT and YYREEE (reference sequence). Trimming shortened V by 4 bases and J by 4 bases, and 11 bases separated the two germline ends. CDR3 size: 13 residues. In DNA form, the CDR3 reads TGTGCCAGCAGCGTTCACAGTCGCACTGAAGCTTTCTTT. It encodes CASSVHSRTEAFF.

V gene TRBV4-1 combines with J gene TRBJ2-5, with D maybe TRBD2 (6 bases). Germline lookup yields CDR1 MGHRA and CDR2 YSYEKL. The CDR3 length is 14 residues. V lost 4 bases and J lost 5, with 14 bases in between. The CDR3 is CASSPGTSGETQYF. Written as DNA, the CDR3 is TGCGCCAGCAGCCCCGGGACTTCGGGGGAGACCCAGTACTTC.

V and J are TRBV28 and TRBJ1-1; D gene unclear. The CDR3 sequence is 12 residues long. The V and J ends lost 6 bases and 4 bases respectively, with 9 bases between them. Germline V CDR1 and CDR2: MDHEN, SYDVKM. The CDR3 here is CASRVGSTEAFF. CDR3 sequence (DNA): TGTGCCAGCAGAGTGGGGAGCACTGAAGCTTTCTTT.

As to this clone: At one end the junction does not follow the germline gene, possibly because of a read error. J is TRBJ1-5 and V is TRBV5-4; D may be TRBD1 (5 bases). The CDR3 has 13 residues. The germline V gene encodes CDR1 SGHNT and CDR2 YYREEE (reference sequence). The CDR3 coding sequence is TGTGCCGGCAGCTTGGCAGGGAATCAGCCCCAGCATTTT. The encoded protein is CAGSLAGNQPQHF.

This chain connects TRBV6-5 to TRBJ2-1; TRBD1 is a possible D gene (5 bases). The ends were cut back, 6 bases at V and 2 bases at J, with 14 bases in the middle. The germline V gene encodes CDR1 MNHEY and CDR2 SVGAGI. There are 15 residues in the CDR3. CDR3: CASRDWQDTYNEQFF. In nucleotides, the CDR3 is TGTGCCAGCAGAGACTGGCAGGACACCTACAATGAGCAGTTCTTC.

The CDR3 DNA is TGTGCCAGCAGCGTGGGACAGCTGAACACTGAAGCTTTCTTT. Its protein product is CASSVGQLNTEAFF. This chain uses TRBV4-2 with TRBJ1-1; 7 bases match TRBD1. The CDR3 totals 14 residues. J was trimmed by 0 bases and V by 5 bases; bases with no gene match: 3. Germline V gene data show CDR1 as LGHNA and CDR2 as YNFKEQ.

This chain connects TRBV28 to TRBJ1-2; a possible D gene is TRBD1 (5 bases). From germline, CDR1 is MDHEN and CDR2 SYDVKM. The ends were cut back, 1 base at V and 8 bases at J, with 14 bases in the middle. The CDR3 has 14 residues. The CDR3 DNA sequence: TGTGCCAGCAGTTTATTGGCAGGGATGGTCGGCTACACCTTC. This gives the protein CASSLLAGMVGYTF.

This sequence joins TRBV5-1 and TRBJ2-1; 7 nucleotides match TRBD2. CDR1 SGHRS and CDR2 YFSETQ come from the germline V gene. V shed 0 bases and J 2 bases; nucleotides not matched to a gene: 2. The CDR3 is 15 amino acids. The CDR3 spells CASSLVGGTYNEQFF. DNA for the CDR3: TGCGCCAGCAGCTTGGTGGGGGGGACCTACAATGAGCAGTTCTTC.

This chain joins TRBV5-1 and TRBJ2-5; D is possibly TRBD2 (7 bases). V shed 0 bases and J shed 5 bases, with 14 bases lying between them. This CDR3 has 15 amino acids. Germline lookup yields CDR1 SGHRS and CDR2 YFSETQ. CDR3 sequence (DNA): TGCGCCAGCAGCTTGGCCGGCGGGGGCGCGGAGACCCAGTACTTC. Translating it yields CASSLAGGGAETQYF.

The CDR3 protein is CAWSRAPAANYGYTF. CDR3 nucleotide sequence: TGTGCCTGGAGCCGCGCCCCGGCGGCTAACTATGGCTACACCTTC. The chain employs TRBV30 and TRBJ1-2; D is unclear. The V end was cut by 3 bases, the J end by 0 bases, with 14 bases between. Germline CDR1 is GTSNPN and CDR2 is SVGIG (reference sequence). This CDR3 region has 15 residues.

This clone has just a few counts. V usage is TRBV6-1 and J usage is TRBJ2-3; 8 bases align to TRBD2. Per germline, CDR1 MNHNS and CDR2 SASEGT. Trimming took 3 bases from V and 0 from J; bases not matched to a gene: 5. CDR3 length: 16 amino acids. DNA of the CDR3: TGTGCCAGCAGTGATCTCAGCGGGAGTAGCACAGATACGCAGTATTTT. It is translated as CASSDLSGSSTDTQYF.

This clone came up a few times. This chain connects TRBV30 to TRBJ2-7, with 9 positions matching TRBD2. Germline CDR1 is GTSNPN and CDR2 is SVGIG (reference sequence). CDR3 length: 15 residues. J gave up 0 bases and V 2 bases, and 5 bases lay outside the gene matches. CDR3 protein: CAWSLAGLSSYEQYF. CDR3 in DNA: TGTGCCTGGAGTCTAGCGGGGTTGAGCTCCTACGAGCAGTACTTC.

V gene TRBV15 combines with J gene TRBJ1-4; D is perhaps TRBD1 (5 bases). Trimming took off 1 base at V and 7 bases at J, with 13 bases between the two ends. Germline lookup yields CDR1 LNHNV and CDR2 YYDKDF (reference sequence). CDR3 length equals 15 residues. The CDR3 here is CATSRGGREAEKLFF. CDR3 bases: TGTGCCACCAGCAGAGGGGGCAGGGAAGCTGAAAAACTGTTTTTT.